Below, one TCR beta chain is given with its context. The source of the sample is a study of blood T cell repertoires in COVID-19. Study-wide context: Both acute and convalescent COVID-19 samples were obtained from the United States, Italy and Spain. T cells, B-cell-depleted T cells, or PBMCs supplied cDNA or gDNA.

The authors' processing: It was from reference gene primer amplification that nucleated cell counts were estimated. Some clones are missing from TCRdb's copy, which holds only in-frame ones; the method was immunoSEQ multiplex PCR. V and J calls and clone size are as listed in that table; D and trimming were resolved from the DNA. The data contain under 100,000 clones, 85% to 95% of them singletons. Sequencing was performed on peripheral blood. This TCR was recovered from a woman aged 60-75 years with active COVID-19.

CDR3: CASRRRDTQYF. The CDR3 DNA is TGTGCCAGTAGGCGGAGAGATACGCAGTATTTT. The chain is built from TRBV19 and TRBJ2-3; D gene ambiguous. Germline V gives CDR1 LNHDA, CDR2 SQIVND (reference sequence). The CDR3 has 11 residues. Between the trimmed V and J ends, which lost 6 bases and 5 bases, there was a span of 6 bases.